This T cell receptor (beta chain) originates from a study of T cells in Graves' hyperthyroidism and ophthalmopathy (dated 2019 in TCRdb). With regard to the full study: Peripheral blood samples were taken at the time of initial diagnosis, prior to any treatment. To identify TCR V-J signatures that set the groups apart, the researchers used a discovery cohort of about a hundred patients, made up of 43 with Graves' ophthalmopathy and 55 to 65 with stable Graves' hyperthyroidism. Prospective prediction of ophthalmopathy was tested in an independent validation cohort of under 20 hyperthyroidism patients and 15 to 17 patients who later progressed to ophthalmopathy. The roughly 90 discovery patients were divided at random into training and test sets in a 7:3 ratio. In addition, the study compared T-cell repertoires in thyroid tissue and in blood from a handful of Graves' hyperthyroidism patients. Once sampling was done, hyperthyroidism patients were given methimazole at a starting dose of 30 mg daily, whereas ophthalmopathy patients were given high-dose intravenous methylprednisolone. TCR Vbeta CDR3 sequencing of 120 to 150 peripheral blood samples (43 ophthalmopathy, about 75 hyperthyroidism and roughly 17 progressor patients) is reported in the paper. General findings and caveats noted by the study authors: In validation, the model predicted progression to ophthalmopathy with 65% to 71% sensitivity and 72% to 85% specificity, a median of around 6.6 months before onset. No statistical method was used to set the sample size in advance, and investigators knew the group allocation. A 13 V-J signature model separated ophthalmopathy from stable hyperthyroidism, with around 90% sensitivity and about 81% specificity in cross-validation and 80%/75% in testing. Most expanded thyroid clonotypes (frequency above 0.001) were also found in blood, which suggests that blood repertoires may mirror thyroid immune responses.

Ophthalmopathy patients had moderately to severely active disease, Clinical Activity Score of at least 3, NOSPECS grade of at least 4, and duration under 3 months. Exclusion was applied to patients with uncontrolled infections, other autoimmune diseases, pregnancy or lactation. Diagnoses relied on clinical symptoms, serum thyroxine and TRAb, thyroid ultrasound and orbital computed tomography. PBMCs were separated from approximately 10 ml of fresh peripheral blood using Ficoll-Paque density gradient centrifugation. Total RNA was extracted with Trizol reagent, and quality was checked on an Agilent 2100 Bioanalyzer. Remarks on this clonotype: This receptor's antigen is unknown. Per-base qualities were not stored, and no clone one base away is much larger.

The TCR beta CDR3 regions were amplified from the RNA transcripts. The first round of RT-PCR for the TCR CDR3 was performed with the HTBI primer set and the Qiagen OneStep RT-PCR kit. The libraries were constructed in a second round of multiplex PCR and then size-selected and purified. Sequencing of the libraries was done on an Illumina HiSeq2000 using paired-end 100 bp reads. For the original study's pipeline: Raw data were processed with SOAPnuke, discarding reads with adapters, uncalled bases, mean Phred below 15, or no exact constant-primer or identifier match. COPE v1.2.5 was used to merge high-quality paired reads, and clonotypes were defined as unique nucleotide sequences. MiTCR v1.1 was used to align clonotypes to the IMGT TRBV, TRBD and TRBJ reference segments. Analysis was restricted to V-J combinations with a frequency above 0.0001, which covered about 99% of repertoires. A TCS score was defined as the ratio between F50 (clonal expansion) and ExV (chaos), using BLOSUM62-based TCRdist between CDR3 peptides within each V-J. Welch's t-statistics and random forest reduced roughly 530 V-J features to 10 to 15, which were used in a naive Bayes classifier (R e1071). The public reads were quality trimmed at Q25 with fastp and then assembled into clones with MiXCR by TCRdb, keeping productive beta chains. Entries are consolidated by CDR3 protein sequence, retaining the most common genes and DNA. These V and J calls originate from TCRdb's pipeline instead of the authors' own analysis. This sample has under 350,000 distinct CDR3 sequences in its table, and approximately 14% of those were observed once. The ten most abundant clones make up roughly 33% of the sample.

Reading the germline V gene gives CDR1 WSHSY and CDR2 SAAADI. The CDR3 measures 15 amino acids from cysteine to phenylalanine. Only CDR3 DNA remains: 45 bases, in frame from the first base. Trimmed from V: 0 bases; trimmed from J: 1 base; junction bases lacking a gene match: 3. The sequence derives from a middle-aged woman with Graves' ophthalmopathy. Sequencing was performed on blood. The sequence joins TRBV10-2 to TRBJ2-7; 7 middle bases align to TRBD1. Here the CDR3 is given as CASSESNRGSYEQYF. DNA sequence: TGCGCCAGCAGTGAGTCGAACAGGGGATCCTACGAGCAGTACTTC.